This T cell receptor (beta chain) comes out of a study of T cells after posttransplantation cyclophosphamide. Points from the study as a whole: Donor-recipient repertoire similarity was low at 1-2 months, rising over year one. TRB overlap between skin or GI tissue T cells and blood was limited. After PTCy, TRB diversity resembled that of CNI/methotrexate controls.

To note about this clone: Antigen specificity is unknown.

Trimming took off 3 bases at V and 6 bases at J, with 10 bases between the two ends. CDR1 is SGHTS, CDR2 YDEGEE, per germline. This CDR3 comprises 14 residues. Some clones are missing from TCRdb's copy, which holds only in-frame ones; the method was immunoSEQ multiplex PCR. The data show about 28,000 clones, with 86% seen just once and roughly 3.4% held by the top ten. This TCR came from a man aged 50-59 years. The chain uses TRBV5-8 and TRBJ1-6; D is uncertain. Sequences were obtained from PBMCs. For the CDR3, the DNA is TGTGCCAGCAGCTACCGGGATCGTAATTCACCCCTCCACTTT. Its protein product is CASSYRDRNSPLHF.